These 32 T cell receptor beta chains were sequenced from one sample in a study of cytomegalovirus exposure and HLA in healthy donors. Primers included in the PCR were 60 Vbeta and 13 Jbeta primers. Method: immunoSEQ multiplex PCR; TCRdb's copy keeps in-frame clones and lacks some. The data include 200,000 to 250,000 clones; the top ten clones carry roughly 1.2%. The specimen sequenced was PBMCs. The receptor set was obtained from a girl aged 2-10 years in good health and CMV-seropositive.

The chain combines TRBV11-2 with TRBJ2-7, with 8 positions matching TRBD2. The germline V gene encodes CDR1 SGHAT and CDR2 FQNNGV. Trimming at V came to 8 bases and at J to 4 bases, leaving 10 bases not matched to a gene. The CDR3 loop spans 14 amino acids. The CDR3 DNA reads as TGTGCCAGCGGGTTCGCGGGAGGTCTATACGAGCAGTACTTC. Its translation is CASGFAGGLYEQYF.

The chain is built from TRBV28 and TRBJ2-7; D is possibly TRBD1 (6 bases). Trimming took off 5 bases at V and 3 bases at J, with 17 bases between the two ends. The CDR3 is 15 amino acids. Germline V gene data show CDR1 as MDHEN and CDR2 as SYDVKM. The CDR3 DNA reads TGTGCCAGCAGTCTCCGACAGGCAAGTCACTACGAGCAGTACTTC. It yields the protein CASSLRQASHYEQYF.

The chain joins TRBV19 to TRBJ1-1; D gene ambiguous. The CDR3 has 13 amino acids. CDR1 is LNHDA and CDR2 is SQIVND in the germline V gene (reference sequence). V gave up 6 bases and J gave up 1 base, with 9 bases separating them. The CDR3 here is CASRRVGNTEAFF. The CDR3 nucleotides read TGTGCCAGTAGGAGGGTTGGGAACACTGAAGCTTTCTTT.

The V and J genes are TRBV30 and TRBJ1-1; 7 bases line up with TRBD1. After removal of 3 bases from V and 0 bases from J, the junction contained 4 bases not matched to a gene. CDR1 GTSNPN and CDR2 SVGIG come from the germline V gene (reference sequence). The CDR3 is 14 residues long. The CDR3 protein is CAWSGQVMNTEAFF. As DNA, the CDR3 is TGTGCCTGGAGCGGACAGGTAATGAACACTGAAGCTTTCTTT.

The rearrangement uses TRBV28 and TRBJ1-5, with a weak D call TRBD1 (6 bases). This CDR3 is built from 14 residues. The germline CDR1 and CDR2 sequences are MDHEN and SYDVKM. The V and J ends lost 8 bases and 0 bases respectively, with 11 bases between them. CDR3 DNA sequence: TGTGCCAGCCGACAGGACGGTAGCAATCAGCCCCAGCATTTT. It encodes CASRQDGSNQPQHF.

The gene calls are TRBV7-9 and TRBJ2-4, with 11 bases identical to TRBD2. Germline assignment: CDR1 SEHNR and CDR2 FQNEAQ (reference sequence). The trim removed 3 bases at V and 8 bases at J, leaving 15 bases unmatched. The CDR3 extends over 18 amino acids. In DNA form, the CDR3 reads TGTGCCAGCAGCTTTCCGACTTTAGCGGGAGGGCTTTGGGACATTCAGTACTTC. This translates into CASSFPTLAGGLWDIQYF.

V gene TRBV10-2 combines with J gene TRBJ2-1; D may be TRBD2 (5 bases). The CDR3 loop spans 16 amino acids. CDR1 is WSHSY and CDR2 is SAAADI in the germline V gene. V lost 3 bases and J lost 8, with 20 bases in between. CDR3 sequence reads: CASSDWERSPRDEQFF. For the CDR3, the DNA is TGCGCCAGCAGTGATTGGGAGCGGTCCCCGAGGGATGAGCAGTTCTTC.

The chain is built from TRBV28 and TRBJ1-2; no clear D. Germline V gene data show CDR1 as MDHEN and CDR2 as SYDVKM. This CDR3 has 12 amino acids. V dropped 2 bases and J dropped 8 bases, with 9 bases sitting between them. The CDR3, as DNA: TGTGCCAGCAGTTTAGGGCCTGGGGGCTACACCTTC. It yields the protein CASSLGPGGYTF.

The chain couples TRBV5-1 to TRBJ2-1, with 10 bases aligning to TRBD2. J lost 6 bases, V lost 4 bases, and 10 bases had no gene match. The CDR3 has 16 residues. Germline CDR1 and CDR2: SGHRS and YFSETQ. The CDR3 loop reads CASSITLAGISNEQFF. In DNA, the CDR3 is TGCGCCAGCAGCATCACACTAGCGGGGATCAGCAATGAGCAGTTCTTC.

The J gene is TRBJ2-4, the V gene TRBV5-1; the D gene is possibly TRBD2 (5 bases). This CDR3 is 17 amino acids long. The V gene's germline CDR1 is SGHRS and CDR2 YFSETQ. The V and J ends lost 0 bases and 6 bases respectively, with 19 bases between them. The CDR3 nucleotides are TGCGCCAGCAGCTTGGGGGGAGTTGGGTTCATCGGAAACATTCAGTACTTC. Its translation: CASSLGGVGFIGNIQYF.

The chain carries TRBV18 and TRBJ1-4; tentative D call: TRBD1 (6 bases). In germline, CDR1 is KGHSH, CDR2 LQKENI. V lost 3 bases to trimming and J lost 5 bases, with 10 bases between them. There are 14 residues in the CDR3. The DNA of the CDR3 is TGTGCCAGCTCACCGGGGGCTCCGAATGAAAAACTGTTTTTT. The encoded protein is CASSPGAPNEKLFF. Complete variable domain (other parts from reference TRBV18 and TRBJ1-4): NAGVMQNPRHLVRRRGQEARLRCSPMKGHSHVYWYRQLPEEGLKFMVYLQKENIIDESGMPKERFSAEFPKEGPSILRIQQVVRGDSAAYFCASSPGAPNEKLFFGSGTQLSVL.

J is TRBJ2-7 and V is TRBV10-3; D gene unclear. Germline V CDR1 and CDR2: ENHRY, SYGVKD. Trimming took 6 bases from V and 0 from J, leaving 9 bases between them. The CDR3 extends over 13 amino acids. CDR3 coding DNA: TGTGCCATCAGCCTCCAGGACTCCTACGAGCAGTACTTC. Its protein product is CAISLQDSYEQYF.

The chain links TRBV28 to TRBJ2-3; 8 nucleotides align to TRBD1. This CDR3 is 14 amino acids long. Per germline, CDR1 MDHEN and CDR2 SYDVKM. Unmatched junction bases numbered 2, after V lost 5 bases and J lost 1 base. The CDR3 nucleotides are TGTGCCAGCAGTCCGGGACAGGGCACAGATACGCAGTATTTT. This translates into CASSPGQGTDTQYF.

The CDR3 region is CSVSWWGGLDTEAFF. In DNA form, the CDR3 reads TGCAGCGTTAGTTGGTGGGGGGGGTTGGACACTGAAGCTTTCTTT. This chain joins TRBV29-1 and TRBJ1-1; D perhaps matches TRBD1 (5 bases). Germline V lookup: CDR1 SQVTM, CDR2 ANQGSEA. This CDR3 spans 15 amino acids. Trimming pared 5 bases from V and 3 bases from J, leaving 19 bases between.

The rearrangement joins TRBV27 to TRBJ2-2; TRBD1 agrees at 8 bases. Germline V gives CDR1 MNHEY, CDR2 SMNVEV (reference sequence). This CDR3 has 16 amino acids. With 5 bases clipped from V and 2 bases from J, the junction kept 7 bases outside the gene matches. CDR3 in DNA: TGTGCCAGCAGTCATACGGACAGGGCCAACACCGGGGAGCTGTTTTTT. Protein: CASSHTDRANTGELFF.

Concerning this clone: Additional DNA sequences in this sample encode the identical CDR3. CDR3 in amino acids: CASSETGLNTEAFF. CDR3 bases: TGTGCCAGCAGTGAGACAGGCTTGAACACTGAAGCTTTCTTT. J is TRBJ1-1 and V is TRBV2; D might be TRBD1 (6 bases). Germline CDR1 SNHLY, CDR2 FYNNEI. Trimming stripped 3 bases from V and 0 bases from J, with 8 bases between. The CDR3 loop spans 14 amino acids.

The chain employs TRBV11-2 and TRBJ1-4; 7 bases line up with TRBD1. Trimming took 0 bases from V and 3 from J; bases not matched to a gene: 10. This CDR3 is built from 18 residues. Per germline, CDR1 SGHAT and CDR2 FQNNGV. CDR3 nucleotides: TGTGCCAGCAGCTTAGATGGGAAAAGGGGGCACTCTAATGAAAAACTGTTTTTT. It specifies CASSLDGKRGHSNEKLFF.

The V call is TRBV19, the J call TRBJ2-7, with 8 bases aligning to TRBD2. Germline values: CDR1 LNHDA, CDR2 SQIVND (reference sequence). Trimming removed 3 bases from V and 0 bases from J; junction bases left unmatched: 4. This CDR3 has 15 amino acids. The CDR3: CASSIVSGNSYEQYF. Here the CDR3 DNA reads TGTGCCAGTAGTATTGTTAGCGGGAACTCCTACGAGCAGTACTTC.

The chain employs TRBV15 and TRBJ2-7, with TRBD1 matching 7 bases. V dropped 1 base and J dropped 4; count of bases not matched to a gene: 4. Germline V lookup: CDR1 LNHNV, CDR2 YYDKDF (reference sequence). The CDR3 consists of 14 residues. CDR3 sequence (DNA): TGTGCCACCAGCAGAGGTACACAGGGGTACGAGCAGTACTTC. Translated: CATSRGTQGYEQYF.

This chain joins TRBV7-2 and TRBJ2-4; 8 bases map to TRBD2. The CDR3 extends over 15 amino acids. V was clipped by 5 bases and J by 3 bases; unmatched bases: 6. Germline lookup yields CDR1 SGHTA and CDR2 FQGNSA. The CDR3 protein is CASSDSGSGKNIQYF. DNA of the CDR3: TGTGCCAGCAGCGACAGCGGGAGTGGCAAAAACATTCAGTACTTC.

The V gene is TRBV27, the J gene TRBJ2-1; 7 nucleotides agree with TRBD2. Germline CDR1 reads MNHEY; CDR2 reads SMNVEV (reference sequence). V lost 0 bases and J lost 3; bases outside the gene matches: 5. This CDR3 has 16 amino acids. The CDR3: CASSLSRGEFYNEQFF. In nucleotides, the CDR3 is TGTGCCAGCAGTTTATCACGGGGGGAATTCTACAATGAGCAGTTCTTC.

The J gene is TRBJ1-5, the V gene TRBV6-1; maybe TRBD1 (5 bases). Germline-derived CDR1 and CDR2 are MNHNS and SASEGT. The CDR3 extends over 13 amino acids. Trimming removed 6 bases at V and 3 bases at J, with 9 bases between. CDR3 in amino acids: CASRDSHNQPQHF. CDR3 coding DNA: TGTGCCAGCAGAGACAGCCACAATCAGCCCCAGCATTTT.

For the CDR3, the DNA is TGCGCCAGCAGCTACGGGACAGGGTACACAGATACGCAGTATTTT. This encodes CASSYGTGYTDTQYF. The chain combines TRBV5-1 with TRBJ2-3; 9 bases align to TRBD1. In germline, CDR1 is SGHRS, CDR2 YFSETQ. After removal of 3 bases from V and 2 bases from J, the junction contained 4 bases not matched to a gene. This CDR3 spans 15 amino acids.

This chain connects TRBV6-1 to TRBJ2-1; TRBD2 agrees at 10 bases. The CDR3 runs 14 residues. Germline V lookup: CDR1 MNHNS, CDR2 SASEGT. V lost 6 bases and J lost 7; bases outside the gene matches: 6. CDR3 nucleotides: TGTGCCAGCAGAGTAGCGGGAGGAGGGAATGAGCAGTTCTTC. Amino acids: CASRVAGGGNEQFF.

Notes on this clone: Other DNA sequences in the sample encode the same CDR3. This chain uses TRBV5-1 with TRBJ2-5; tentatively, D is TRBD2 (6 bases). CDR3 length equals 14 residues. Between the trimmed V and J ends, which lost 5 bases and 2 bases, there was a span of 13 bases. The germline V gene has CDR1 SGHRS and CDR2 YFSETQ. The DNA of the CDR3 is TGCGCCAGCAGTTTTGGGACTGCTCAAGAGACCCAGTACTTC. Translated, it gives CASSFGTAQETQYF.

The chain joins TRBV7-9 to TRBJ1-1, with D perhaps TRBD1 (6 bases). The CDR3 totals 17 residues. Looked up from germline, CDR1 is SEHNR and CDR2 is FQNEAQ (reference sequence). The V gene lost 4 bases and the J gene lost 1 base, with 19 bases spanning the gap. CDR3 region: CASSSIWLGAGNTEAFF. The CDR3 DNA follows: TGTGCCAGCAGCTCCATCTGGCTGGGGGCGGGGAACACTGAAGCTTTCTTT.

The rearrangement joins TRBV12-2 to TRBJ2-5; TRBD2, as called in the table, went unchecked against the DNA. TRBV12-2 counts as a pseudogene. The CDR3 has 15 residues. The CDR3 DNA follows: TGTGCAAGTCGCCCCAGCGGACCTATCCAAGAGACCCAGTACTTC. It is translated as CASRPSGPIQETQYF.

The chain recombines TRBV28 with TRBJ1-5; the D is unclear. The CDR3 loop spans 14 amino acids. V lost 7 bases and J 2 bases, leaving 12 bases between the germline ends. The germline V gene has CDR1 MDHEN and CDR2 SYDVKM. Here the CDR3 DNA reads TGTGCCAGCACACTCCCCCCGGGCAATCAGCCCCAGCATTTT. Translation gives CASTLPPGNQPQHF.

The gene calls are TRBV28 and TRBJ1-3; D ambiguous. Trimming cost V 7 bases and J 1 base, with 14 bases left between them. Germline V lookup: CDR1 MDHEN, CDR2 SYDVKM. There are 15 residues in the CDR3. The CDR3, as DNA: TGTGCCAGCACCCCAGACGGACTATCTGGAAACACCATATATTTT. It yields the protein CASTPDGLSGNTIYF.

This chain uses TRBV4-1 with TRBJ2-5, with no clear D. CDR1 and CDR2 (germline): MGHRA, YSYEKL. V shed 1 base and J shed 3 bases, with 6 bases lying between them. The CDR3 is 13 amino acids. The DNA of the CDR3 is TGCGCCAGCAGCCAAGTGGTAGAAGAGACCCAGTACTTC. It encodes CASSQVVEETQYF.

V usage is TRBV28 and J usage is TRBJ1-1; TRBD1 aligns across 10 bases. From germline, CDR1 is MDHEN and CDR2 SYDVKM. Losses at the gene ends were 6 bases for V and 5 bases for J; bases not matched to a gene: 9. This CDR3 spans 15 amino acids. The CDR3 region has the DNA TGTGCCAGCAGCCCTCCGACAGGGGGCAGGACTGAAGCTTTCTTT. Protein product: CASSPPTGGRTEAFF.

The CDR3 is CSAKGTPQAFF. In DNA, the CDR3 is TGCAGTGCCAAAGGGACTCCCCAAGCTTTCTTT. This chain uses TRBV20-1 with TRBJ1-1; maybe TRBD1 (5 bases). Germline loops: CDR1 DFQATT, CDR2 SNEGSKA (reference sequence). This CDR3 has 11 amino acids. V lost 6 bases, J lost 9 bases, and 14 bases lay in between.